The 18 T cell receptor beta chains listed next were all sequenced from one sample in a study of blood T cell repertoires in COVID-19. The protocol was immunoSEQ multiplex PCR, while the TCRdb copy is restricted to in-frame clones and leaves out a portion. This table has approximately 390,000 clones, roughly 89% appearing once. Sequenced input: peripheral blood. These receptors were collected from a man between 18 and 29 years old with active or convalescent COVID-19.

The chain couples TRBV6-5 to TRBJ2-7, with 8 positions matching TRBD1. Trimming removed 6 bases from V and 5 bases from J; junction bases left unmatched: 9. Germline V gene lookup returns CDR1 MNHEY and CDR2 SVGAGI. The CDR3 is 14 amino acids. Here the CDR3 reads CASSPRDRLDEQYF. The CDR3 DNA reads as TGTGCCAGCAGCCCCCGGGACAGGCTGGACGAGCAGTACTTC.

This CDR3 is CASSYFGIGRDTEAFF. Written as DNA, the CDR3 is TGTGCCAGCAGTTACTTCGGAATCGGGAGAGATACTGAAGCTTTCTTT. The rearrangement uses TRBV6-5 and TRBJ1-1; D gene unclear. V lost 1 base and J 5 bases, leaving 17 bases between the germline ends. Germline V CDR1 and CDR2: MNHEY, SVGAGI. This CDR3 is 16 amino acids long.

On this clone: The same CDR3 is also encoded by other DNA sequences in this sample. This sequence joins TRBV29-1 and TRBJ2-1, with D possibly TRBD2 on 6 matching bases. CDR3 length: 11 amino acids. Germline loops: CDR1 SQVTM, CDR2 ANQGSEA. Trimming removed 4 bases from V and 7 bases from J, with 8 bases in between. CDR3 in amino acids: CSVVGGNEQFF. The CDR3 DNA reads as TGCAGCGTTGTTGGGGGGAATGAGCAGTTCTTC.

The chain is built from TRBV24-1 and TRBJ2-3; perhaps TRBD2 as D (5 bases). The germline CDR1 and CDR2 sequences are KGHDR and SFDVKD. V shed 6 bases and J shed 0 bases, with 9 bases lying between them. CDR3 length: 14 amino acids. The CDR3 DNA follows: TGTGCCACCAGTCCGTGGACTAGCACAGATACGCAGTATTTT. It translates to CATSPWTSTDTQYF.

This clone was seen many times. This chain connects TRBV7-9 to TRBJ1-2; 8 bases agree with TRBD1. This CDR3 spans 15 amino acids. Germline CDR1 and CDR2: SEHNR and FQNEAQ (reference sequence). V lost 5 bases to trimming and J lost 5 bases; unmatched junction nucleotides: 10. This CDR3 reads CASSPRTGSRYGYTF. The CDR3 nucleotides are TGTGCCAGCAGCCCGAGGACAGGGAGTAGATATGGCTACACCTTC.

The chain links TRBV4-3 to TRBJ2-7, with 8 bases that match TRBD1. CDR1 LGHNA and CDR2 YSLEER come from the germline V gene. V trimming: 1 base; J trimming: 0 bases; junction bases outside the gene matches: 2. The CDR3 sequence is 15 residues long. The CDR3 region is CASSQGTGSSYEQYF. As DNA, the CDR3 is TGCGCCAGCAGCCAAGGGACAGGGAGCTCCTACGAGCAGTACTTC.

The CDR3 protein is CSVGLRYSTDTQYF. DNA of the CDR3: TGCAGCGTTGGGTTGCGGTATAGCACAGATACGCAGTATTTT. V is TRBV29-1 and J is TRBJ2-3, with D unclear. The CDR3 spans 14 residues. Trimming removed 4 bases at V and 0 bases at J, with 11 bases between. Germline CDR1 reads SQVTM; CDR2 reads ANQGSEA.

The chain recombines TRBV6-5 with TRBJ2-7; perhaps TRBD2 as D (6 bases). Germline CDR1 MNHEY, CDR2 SVGAGI. This CDR3 contains 16 residues. The V and J ends lost 3 bases and 2 bases respectively, with 17 bases between them. The CDR3 reads CASSYLSGRSTYEQYF. CDR3 DNA sequence: TGTGCCAGCAGTTATTTGTCAGGGAGGTCGACCTACGAGCAGTACTTC.

This chain joins TRBV7-2 and TRBJ2-2; a weak D match, TRBD1 (6 bases). Germline CDR1 SGHTA, CDR2 FQGNSA. V lost 4 bases to trimming and J lost 4 bases, with 19 bases between them. The CDR3 has 17 residues. CDR3 residues: CASSSGRYRVSTGELFF. CDR3 nucleotide sequence: TGTGCCAGCAGCTCGGGACGGTACAGGGTTAGCACCGGGGAGCTGTTTTTT.

The chain couples TRBV3-1 (or the pseudogene TRBV3-2) to TRBJ2-7; 11 nucleotides match TRBD2. The V segment lost 4 bases and the J segment 2 bases; nucleotides outside the gene matches: 7. The germline V gene encodes CDR1 LGHDT and CDR2 YNNKEL (reference sequence). The CDR3 totals 16 residues. For the CDR3, the DNA is TGTGCCAGCAGCCCACAAGGGACTAGCGGCCCCTACGAGCAGTACTTC. This encodes CASSPQGTSGPYEQYF.

This chain connects TRBV19 to TRBJ1-5, with 8 bases identical to TRBD1. Germline V gene sequence: CDR1 LNHDA, CDR2 SQIVND (reference sequence). After removal of 7 bases from V and 2 bases from J, the junction contained 10 bases not matched to a gene. This CDR3 contains 16 residues. CDR3 coding DNA: TGTGCCAGTAAAGAGCAGGGGGCGCGGGGCAATCAGCCCCAGCATTTT. The encoded protein is CASKEQGARGNQPQHF.

This sequence joins TRBV5-8 and TRBJ2-5; D is ambiguous. The CDR3 runs 13 residues. V dropped 3 bases and J dropped 1 base, with 7 bases sitting between them. CDR1 and CDR2 (germline): SGHTS, YDEGEE. The CDR3 region has the DNA TGTGCCAGCAGCTCGCGGCCCCAAGAGACCCAGTACTTC. It is translated as CASSSRPQETQYF.

This clone was seen once. This chain uses TRBV5-1 with TRBJ1-6, with 8 bases aligning to TRBD1. V trimming: 4 bases; J trimming: 15 bases; junction bases outside the gene matches: 12. Germline V gene lookup returns CDR1 SGHRS and CDR2 YFSETQ. CDR3 length: 14 amino acids. The CDR3 region is CASSRTGKGSGLHF. The CDR3 DNA is TGCGCCAGCAGCCGGACAGGGAAGGGTTCTGGCCTCCACTTT.

The V and J genes are TRBV28 and TRBJ1-5, with D perhaps TRBD1 (5 bases). The CDR3 runs 15 residues. CDR1 and CDR2 from the germline V gene are MDHEN and SYDVKM. V gave up 7 bases and J gave up 2 bases, with 15 bases separating them. The DNA for the CDR3 is TGTGCCAGCAAAACCCCTGGGGCCGGCAATCAGCCCCAGCATTTT. Translating it yields CASKTPGAGNQPQHF. Full variable domain (outside the CDR3, taken from reference TRBV28 and TRBJ1-5): DVKVTQSSRYLVKRTGEKVFLECVQDMDHENMFWYRQDPGLGLRLIYFSYDVKMKEKGDIPEGYSVSREKKERFSLILESASTNQTSMYLCASKTPGAGNQPQHFGDGTRLSIL.

The chain combines TRBV12-5 with TRBJ1-1, with a possible D match to TRBD1 (5 bases). The V end was cut by 7 bases, the J end by 2 bases, with 23 bases between. This CDR3 has 17 residues. Germline V gene lookup returns CDR1 LGHNT and CDR2 FRNRAP. This CDR3 is CASAIRTSLKDNTEAFF. CDR3 DNA sequence: TGTGCTAGTGCCATTCGGACATCACTAAAGGACAACACTGAAGCTTTCTTT. Full variable domain (outside the CDR3, taken from reference TRBV12-5 and TRBJ1-1): DARVTQTPRHKVTEMGQEVTMRCQPILGHNTVFWYRQTMMQGLELLAYFRNRAPLDDSGMPKDRFSAEMPDATLATLKIQPSEPRDSAVYFCASAIRTSLKDNTEAFFGQGTRLTVV.

Concerning this clone itself: The identical CDR3 is also encoded by other nucleotide sequences in the sample. The DNA for the CDR3 is TGCGCCAGCAGCCAAGGACAGGGCTATTCCTACGAGCAGTACTTC. Encoded protein: CASSQGQGYSYEQYF. V gene TRBV4-1 combines with J gene TRBJ2-7, with 7 bases fitting TRBD1. The V gene end was trimmed by 1 base and the J gene end by 1 base; junction bases not matched to a gene: 4. The germline CDR1 and CDR2 sequences are MGHRA and YSYEKL. The CDR3 length is 15 residues.

The J gene is TRBJ2-7, the V gene TRBV12-5, with TRBD1 matching 8 bases. J was trimmed by 3 bases and V by 1 base; bases with no gene match: 11. This CDR3 has 17 residues. Germline values: CDR1 LGHNT, CDR2 FRNRAP. CDR3 DNA: TGTGCTAGTGGTTTGGAGACATACCAGGGGGCAGGCTACGAGCAGTACTTC. It yields the protein CASGLETYQGAGYEQYF.

The chain employs TRBV19 and TRBJ1-5; 9 positions match TRBD1. CDR3 length: 19 amino acids. Looked up from germline, CDR1 is LNHDA and CDR2 is SQIVND (reference sequence). Trimming removed 7 bases from V and 0 bases from J; junction bases left unmatched: 16. The CDR3 DNA reads TGTGCCAGTAACCTGTCCGGGACAGGGACGAGGTATAGCAATCAGCCCCAGCATTTT. Protein product: CASNLSGTGTRYSNQPQHF.